The T cell receptor beta chain described here comes from a study of T cells in Graves' hyperthyroidism and ophthalmopathy. It was RNA transcripts that yielded the amplified TCR beta CDR3 regions. First-round RT-PCR with HTBI primers amplified the TCR CDR3 region. A single record per CDR3 protein comes from TCRdb applying MiXCR to the multiplex PCR reads. The table lists almost 250,000 distinct CDR3 sequences, around 26% of them singletons. From around 11 ml of fresh peripheral blood, PBMCs were isolated. In germline, CDR1 is MGHRA, CDR2 YSYEKL. The V end was cut by 2 bases, the J end by 0 bases, with 10 bases between. CDR3 length: 16 amino acids. This clonotype was counted at least ten times.

V usage is TRBV4-1 and J usage is TRBJ2-2, with D possibly being TRBD1 or TRBD2 (5 bases each). The TCR sequence derives from a woman aged 40-49 years with Graves' ophthalmopathy. Sequenced sample: blood. Written as DNA, the CDR3 is TGCGCCAGCAGCCAACGGGGCGTGGCGAACACCGGGGAGCTGTTTTTT. It translates to CASSQRGVANTGELFF.